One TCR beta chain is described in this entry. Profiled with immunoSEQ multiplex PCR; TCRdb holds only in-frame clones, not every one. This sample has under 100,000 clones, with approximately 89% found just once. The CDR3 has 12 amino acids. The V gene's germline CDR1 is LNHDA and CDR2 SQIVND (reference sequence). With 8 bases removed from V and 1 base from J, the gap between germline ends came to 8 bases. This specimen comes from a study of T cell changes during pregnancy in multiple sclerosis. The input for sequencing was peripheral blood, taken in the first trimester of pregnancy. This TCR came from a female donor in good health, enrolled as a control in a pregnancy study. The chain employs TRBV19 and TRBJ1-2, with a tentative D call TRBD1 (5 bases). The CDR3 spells CASRGGNYGYTF. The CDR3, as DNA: TGTGCCAGTCGGGGGGGTAACTATGGCTACACCTTC.